The TCR beta chain described here comes from a study of cytomegalovirus exposure and HLA in healthy donors. Healthy bone marrow donors made up the cohort. The PCR made use of 60 Vbeta and 13 Jbeta primers. Sequenced by immunoSEQ multiplex PCR; TCRdb stores in-frame clones only, minus some. The sample contains about 110,000 clones, more than 65% of which appear only once. CDR3 length: 15 residues. Per germline, CDR1 LGHNA and CDR2 YNFKEQ. V lost 0 bases and J 4 bases, leaving 11 bases between the germline ends. This chain connects TRBV4-2 to TRBJ2-3, with a tentative D call TRBD1 (5 bases). This receptor was identified in a man aged 35-49 years in good health and CMV-seropositive. The source material was PBMCs. The CDR3 loop is CASSQEVLGPDTQYF. The CDR3 bases are TGTGCCAGCAGCCAAGAAGTTCTGGGGCCAGATACGCAGTATTTT.